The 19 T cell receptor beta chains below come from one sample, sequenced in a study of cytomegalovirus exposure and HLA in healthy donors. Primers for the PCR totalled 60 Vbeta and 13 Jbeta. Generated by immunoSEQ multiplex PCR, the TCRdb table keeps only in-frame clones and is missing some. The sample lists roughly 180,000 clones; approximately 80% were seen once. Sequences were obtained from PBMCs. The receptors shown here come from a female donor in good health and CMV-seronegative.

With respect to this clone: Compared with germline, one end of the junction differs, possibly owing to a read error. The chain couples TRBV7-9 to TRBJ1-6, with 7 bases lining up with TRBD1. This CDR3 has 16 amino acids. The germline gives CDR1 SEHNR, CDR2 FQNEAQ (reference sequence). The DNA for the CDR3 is TGTTCCAGCAGCCAATACCTCGGGACAGATATATCACCCCTCCACTTT. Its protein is CSSSQYLGTDISPLHF.

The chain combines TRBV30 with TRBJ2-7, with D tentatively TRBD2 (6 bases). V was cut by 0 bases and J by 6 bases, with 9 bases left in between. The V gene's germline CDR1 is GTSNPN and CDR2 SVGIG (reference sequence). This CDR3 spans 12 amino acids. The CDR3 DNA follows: TGTGCCTGGAGTGTAGTGGGAGGCGAGCAGTACTTC. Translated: CAWSVVGGEQYF. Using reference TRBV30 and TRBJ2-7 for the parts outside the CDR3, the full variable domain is SQTIHQWPATLVQPVGSPLSLECTVEGTSNPNLYWYRQAAGRGLQLLFYSVGIGQISSEVPQNLSASRPQDRQFILSSKKLLLSDSGFYLCAWSVVGGEQYFGPGTRLTVT.

CDR3 sequence: CSVEIAGGTYEQYF. CDR3 nucleotides: TGCAGCGTTGAAATAGCGGGGGGAACCTACGAGCAGTACTTC. This chain uses TRBV29-1 with TRBJ2-7; TRBD2 matches 10 bases. CDR3 size: 14 residues. Germline V gives CDR1 SQVTM, CDR2 ANQGSEA. With 2 bases clipped from V and 2 bases from J, the junction kept 3 bases outside the gene matches.

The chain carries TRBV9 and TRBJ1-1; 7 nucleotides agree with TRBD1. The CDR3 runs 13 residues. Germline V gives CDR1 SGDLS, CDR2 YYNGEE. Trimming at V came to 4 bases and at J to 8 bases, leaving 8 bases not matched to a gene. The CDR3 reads CASSTTIGGEAFF. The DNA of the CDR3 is TGTGCCAGCAGCACTACTATAGGGGGCGAAGCTTTCTTT.

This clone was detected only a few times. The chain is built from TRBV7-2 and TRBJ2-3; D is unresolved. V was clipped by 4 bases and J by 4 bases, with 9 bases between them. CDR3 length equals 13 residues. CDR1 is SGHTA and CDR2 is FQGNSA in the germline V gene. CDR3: CASSSQISDTQYF. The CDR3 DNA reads TGTGCCAGCAGCTCCCAAATTTCAGATACGCAGTATTTT.

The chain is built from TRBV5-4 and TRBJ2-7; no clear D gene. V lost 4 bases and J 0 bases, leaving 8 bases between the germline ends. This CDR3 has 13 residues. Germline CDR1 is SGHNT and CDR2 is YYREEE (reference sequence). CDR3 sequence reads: CASSAASSYEQYF. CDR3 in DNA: TGTGCCAGCAGCGCGGCGAGCTCCTACGAGCAGTACTTC.

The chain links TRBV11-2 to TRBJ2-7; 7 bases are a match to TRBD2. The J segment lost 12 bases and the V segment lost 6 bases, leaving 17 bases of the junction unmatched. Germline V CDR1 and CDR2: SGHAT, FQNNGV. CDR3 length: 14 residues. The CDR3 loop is CASSPSGKVGRGYF. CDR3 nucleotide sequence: TGTGCCAGCAGTCCCAGCGGGAAGGTCGGCCGGGGGTACTTC.

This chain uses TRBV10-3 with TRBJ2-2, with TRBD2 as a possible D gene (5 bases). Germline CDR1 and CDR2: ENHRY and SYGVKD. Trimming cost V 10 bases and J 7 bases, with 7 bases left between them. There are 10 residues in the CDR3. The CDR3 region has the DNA TGTGCCACCCGGGGCGGGGAGCTGTTTTTT. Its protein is CATRGGELFF.

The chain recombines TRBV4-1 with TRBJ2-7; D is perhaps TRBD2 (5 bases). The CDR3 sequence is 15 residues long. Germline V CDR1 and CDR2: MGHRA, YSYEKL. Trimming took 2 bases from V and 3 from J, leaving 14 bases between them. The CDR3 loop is CASSQLTDSNYEQYF. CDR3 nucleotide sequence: TGCGCCAGCAGCCAATTAACGGACTCGAACTACGAGCAGTACTTC.

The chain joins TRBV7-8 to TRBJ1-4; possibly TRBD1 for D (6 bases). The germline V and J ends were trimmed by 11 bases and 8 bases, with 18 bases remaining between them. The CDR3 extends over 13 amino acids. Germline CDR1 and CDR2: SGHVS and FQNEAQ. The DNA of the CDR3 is TGTGCCTGTGGACGGGGGGCGTTAGAAAAACTGTTTTTT. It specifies CACGRGALEKLFF.

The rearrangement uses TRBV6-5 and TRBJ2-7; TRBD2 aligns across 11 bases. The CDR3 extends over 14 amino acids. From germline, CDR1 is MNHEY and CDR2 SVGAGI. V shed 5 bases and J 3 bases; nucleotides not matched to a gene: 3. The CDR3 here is CASSKGLADYEQYF. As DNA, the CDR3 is TGTGCCAGCAGTAAGGGACTAGCGGACTACGAGCAGTACTTC.

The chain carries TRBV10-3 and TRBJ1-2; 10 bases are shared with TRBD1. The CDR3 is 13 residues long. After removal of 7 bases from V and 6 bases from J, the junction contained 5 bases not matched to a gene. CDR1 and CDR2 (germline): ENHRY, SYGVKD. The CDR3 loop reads CAIIRDRGHGYTF. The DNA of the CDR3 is TGTGCCATCATTCGGGACAGGGGACATGGCTACACCTTC.

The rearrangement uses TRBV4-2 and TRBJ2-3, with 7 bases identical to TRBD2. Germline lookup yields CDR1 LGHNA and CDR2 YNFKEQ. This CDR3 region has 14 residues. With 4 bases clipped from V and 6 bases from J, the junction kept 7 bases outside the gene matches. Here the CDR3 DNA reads TGTGCCAGCAGCCCCACAGGCGGGAGTGATACGCAGTATTTT. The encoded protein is CASSPTGGSDTQYF.

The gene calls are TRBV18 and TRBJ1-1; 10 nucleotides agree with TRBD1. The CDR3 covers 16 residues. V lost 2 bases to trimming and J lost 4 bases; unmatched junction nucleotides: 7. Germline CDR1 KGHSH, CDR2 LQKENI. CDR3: CASSPYRTGGSTEAFF. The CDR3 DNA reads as TGTGCCAGCTCACCATACCGGACAGGGGGGAGCACTGAAGCTTTCTTT.

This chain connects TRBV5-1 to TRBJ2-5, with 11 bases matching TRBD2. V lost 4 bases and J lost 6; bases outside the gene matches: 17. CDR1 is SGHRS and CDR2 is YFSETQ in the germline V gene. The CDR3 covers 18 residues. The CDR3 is CASSRAELAGAPQQTQYF. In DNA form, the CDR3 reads TGCGCCAGCAGCAGGGCCGAACTAGCGGGGGCCCCGCAGCAGACCCAGTACTTC.

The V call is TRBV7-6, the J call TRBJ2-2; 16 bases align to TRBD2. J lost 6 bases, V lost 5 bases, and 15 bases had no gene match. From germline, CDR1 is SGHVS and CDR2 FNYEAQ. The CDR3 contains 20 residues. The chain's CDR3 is CASSVPGTSGGAESAGELFF. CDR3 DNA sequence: TGTGCCAGCAGCGTACCCGGGACTAGCGGGGGGGCCGAGTCGGCCGGGGAGCTGTTTTTT.

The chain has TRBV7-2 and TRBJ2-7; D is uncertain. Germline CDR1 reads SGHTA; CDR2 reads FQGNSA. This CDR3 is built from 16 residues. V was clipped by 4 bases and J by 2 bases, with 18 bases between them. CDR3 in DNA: TGTGCCAGCAGCTCCTATCGCACTAATCCCCCCTACGAGCAGTACTTC. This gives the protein CASSSYRTNPPYEQYF.

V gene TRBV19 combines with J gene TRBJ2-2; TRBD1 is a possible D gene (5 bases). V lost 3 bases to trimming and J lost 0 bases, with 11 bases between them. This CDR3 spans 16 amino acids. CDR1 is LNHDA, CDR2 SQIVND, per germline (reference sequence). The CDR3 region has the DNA TGTGCCAGTAGTATGGCGGACATACCGAACACCGGGGAGCTGTTTTTT. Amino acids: CASSMADIPNTGELFF.

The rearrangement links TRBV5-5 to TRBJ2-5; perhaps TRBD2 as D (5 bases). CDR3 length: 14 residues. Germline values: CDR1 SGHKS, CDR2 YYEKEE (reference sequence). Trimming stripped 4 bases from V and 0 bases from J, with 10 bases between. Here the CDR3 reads CASSPQTNQETQYF. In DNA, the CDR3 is TGTGCCAGCAGCCCGCAGACTAACCAAGAGACCCAGTACTTC.